These 18 T cell receptor beta chains share one sample of origin, sequenced in a study of synovial regulatory T cells in juvenile arthritis (dated by TCRdb to about 2015). Libraries came from the immunoSEQ multiplex PCR assay. Not all clones reach the TCRdb copy of this immuneACCESS table, which keeps in-frame sequences only. Checked studies attribute under half of the gap to unresolved V genes and leave the rest unexplained. The sample table records more than 7,500 clones. Over 0.75% of the sample goes to the ten largest clones. Specimen: Treg cells from blood. The sample's cell subset or site label, in plain terms: remaining (HLA-DR-negative) circulating blood Treg cells. These receptors all come from a donor under 30 with juvenile idiopathic arthritis.

This chain joins TRBV18 and TRBJ1-4; TCRdb outputs TRBD1, but without DNA this stays unchecked. CDR1 KGHSH and CDR2 LQKENI come from the germline V gene. The CDR3 has 14 residues. No DNA is listed. Here the CDR3 reads CASSPTGGREKLFF.

This sequence joins TRBV7-9 and TRBJ1-2; TCRdb indicates TRBD1, and absent DNA this call remains unverified. The germline gives CDR1 SEHNR, CDR2 FQNEAQ (reference sequence). This CDR3 is 12 amino acids long. No DNA accompanies this entry. The CDR3 loop reads CASSDTGNGYTF.

The CDR3 protein is CASSSQDLGRNTIYF. This chain joins TRBV5-1 and TRBJ1-3; the TCRdb call, TRBD1, lacks DNA for checking. Germline CDR1 reads SGHRS; CDR2 reads YFSETQ. This CDR3 spans 15 amino acids. No DNA sequence was recorded.

The rearrangement links TRBV7-7 to TRBJ1-3; TCRdb designates TRBD1, a call that cannot be tested without DNA. CDR1 and CDR2 (germline): SSHAT, FNYEAQ (reference sequence). The CDR3 spans 15 residues. The entry carries no DNA sequence. The CDR3 loop is CASSLGGGYGNTIYF.

The gene calls are TRBV27 and TRBJ2-1; TCRdb's D call of TRBD2 is untestable without DNA. Germline V gives CDR1 MNHEY, CDR2 SMNVEV (reference sequence). The CDR3 sequence is 13 residues long. Nucleotide data are not available. The CDR3 loop reads CASIRTSGGPQVF.

V is TRBV28 and J is TRBJ1-5; TCRdb picks TRBD1, but there is no DNA to check that call. The CDR3 contains 15 residues. No DNA appears here. Germline V lookup: CDR1 MDHEN, CDR2 SYDVKM. The CDR3 here is CASSALDRENQPQHF.

The rearrangement links TRBV5-4 to TRBJ1-5; TCRdb calls TRBD1, which cannot be checked without DNA. The CDR3 loop spans 14 amino acids. A DNA sequence was not provided. Germline CDR1 reads SGHNT; CDR2 reads YYREEE (reference sequence). CDR3 loop: CASSLGGSNQPQHF.

The chain carries TRBV27 and TRBJ1-1; TCRdb designates TRBD1, a call that cannot be tested without DNA. In germline, CDR1 is MNHEY, CDR2 SMNVEV (reference sequence). CDR3 length equals 11 residues. No DNA accompanies this entry. CDR3 residues: CATTGTGEAFF.

Here the CDR3 reads CASSIDQGSGGYTF. The chain recombines TRBV19 with TRBJ1-2; absent DNA, TCRdb's TRBD1 call cannot be checked. There are 14 residues in the CDR3. The coding DNA is unavailable. The V gene's germline CDR1 is LNHDA and CDR2 SQIVND (reference sequence).

The chain links TRBV30 to TRBJ1-4; the D gene TCRdb calls, TRBD1, cannot be checked with no DNA. The CDR3 totals 14 residues. There is no recorded DNA. Germline values: CDR1 GTSNPN, CDR2 SVGIG (reference sequence). The CDR3 sequence: CAWRPIRVDEKLFF.

V gene TRBV28 combines with J gene TRBJ2-1; as DNA is missing, the TRBD2 call by TCRdb cannot be tested. Germline V gene sequence: CDR1 MDHEN, CDR2 SYDVKM. The CDR3 covers 14 residues. No DNA sequence is on record. The CDR3 spells CASSHGLAGDEQFF.

V is TRBV28 and J is TRBJ2-1; TCRdb selects TRBD2, and the lack of DNA leaves this call unchecked. The CDR3 consists of 15 residues. No coding sequence is recorded. The germline gives CDR1 MDHEN, CDR2 SYDVKM. The CDR3 loop is CASSRPGLAGPEQFF.

The chain joins TRBV19 to TRBJ1-6; the D gene TCRdb calls, TRBD1, cannot be checked with no DNA. Looked up from germline, CDR1 is LNHDA and CDR2 is SQIVND (reference sequence). The CDR3 runs to 17 residues. No DNA appears here. The CDR3 protein is CASSVTFSDRGNSPLHF.

This chain connects TRBV27 to TRBJ2-6; TCRdb selects TRBD1, and the lack of DNA leaves this call unchecked. Looked up from germline, CDR1 is MNHEY and CDR2 is SMNVEV (reference sequence). CDR3 length equals 16 residues. No DNA sequence was recorded. The CDR3 here is CASRSTGGSGANVLTF.

The chain couples TRBV6-5 to TRBJ1-3; the D call of TRBD1 rests on TCRdb alone, since no DNA is present to check it. The germline V gene has CDR1 MNHEY and CDR2 SVGAGI. The CDR3 length is 13 residues. The protein alone is recorded here. The CDR3 loop is CASSGTSGNTIYF.

The chain has TRBV11-2 and TRBJ1-2; the TCRdb call, TRBD1, lacks DNA for checking. Germline lookup yields CDR1 SGHAT and CDR2 FQNNGV. The CDR3 is 13 residues long. The DNA sequence is not available. The CDR3 is CASSLVVGGGYTF. The full variable domain, in which reference TRBV11-2 and TRBJ1-2 provide the parts outside the CDR3, is EAGVAQSPRYKIIEKRQSVAFWCNPISGHATLYWYQQILGQGPKLLIQFQNNGVVDDSQLPKDRFSAERLKGVDSTLKIQPAKLEDSAVYLCASSLVVGGGYTFGSGTRLTVV.

This CDR3 reads CASSPTSGGPYEQYF. This chain links TRBV5-4 with TRBJ2-7; TCRdb proposes TRBD2, but this gene call is untestable without DNA. This CDR3 region has 15 residues. The entry carries no DNA sequence. Germline V gene sequence: CDR1 SGHNT, CDR2 YYREEE (reference sequence).

This chain links TRBV19 with TRBJ2-5; the TCRdb call, TRBD2, lacks DNA for checking. Germline V CDR1 and CDR2: LNHDA, SQIVND (reference sequence). The CDR3 is 17 residues long. No nucleotide data were recorded. The chain's CDR3 is CASSMDGGGRPRETQYF.